This T cell receptor beta chain originates from a study of T-cell memory formation after mild COVID-19. Study-level findings and limits: A second wave of clones peaked on day 37, and their SARS-CoV-2 specificity went unconfirmed. Of the contracting clones, CD4+ ones lay mainly in CM and EM, and CD8+ ones in EMRA. Pre-infection memory carried some responding clones, suggesting that cross-reactive memory joined.

TCR alpha and TCR beta cDNA libraries carrying sample barcodes and UMIs were produced by 5'RACE using constant-segment primers. TCRdb used MiXCR to reprocess the 5' RACE reads, holding one entry per CDR3 protein. The sample carries about 410,000 distinct CDR3 sequences, 23% recorded once. The germline gives CDR1 MNHEY, CDR2 SVGAGI. The CDR3 contains 18 residues. Trimming pared 2 bases from V and 1 base from J, leaving 21 bases between. This clonotype came up a few times. Its matching antigen is unknown. This sequence originates from an adult woman who had mild COVID-19 (a few samples of this study predate the infection). Cell type and time point are not known. The chain carries TRBV6-5 and TRBJ2-7, with D possibly being TRBD2 (6 bases). Sequencing was carried out using PBMCs or a T cell subset sorted from them (not recorded which). In DNA, the CDR3 is TGTGCCAGCAGTTACATTCTTTCGTATTGGGGGGATTCCTACGAGCAGTACTTC. Translation: CASSYILSYWGDSYEQYF.